What follows is one T cell receptor beta chain and its context. The data were taken from a study of blood T cell repertoires in COVID-19. In the study overall: From the United States, Italy and Spain came samples of acute and convalescent COVID-19. Sources were T cells, B-cell-depleted T cells, or PBMCs; the material itself was cDNA or gDNA.

Profiled with immunoSEQ multiplex PCR; TCRdb holds only in-frame clones, not every one. Altogether a few hundred thousand clones are present, 65% to 90% being singletons, with the ten largest covering 3% to 4%. This study enrolled people aged roughly 18 to 100 from about two dozen US geographic areas. In assigning cohorts, the study relied on participant-reported clinical history. Germline CDR1 is ENHRY and CDR2 is SYGVKD. This CDR3 comprises 12 residues. The germline V and J ends were trimmed by 3 bases and 0 bases, with 3 bases remaining between them. The receptor's source is a woman between 35 and 50 years old with acute COVID-19. The chain carries TRBV10-3 and TRBJ2-7, with D unresolved. The sample comprised PBMCs or T cells enriched from blood (not recorded which). The CDR3 nucleotides read TGTGCCATCAGTGACAGCTCCTACGAGCAGTACTTC. Translated: CAISDSSYEQYF.